This TCR beta chain was observed in a study of blood T cells in healthy people across ages. Then a second PCR, running about 6 to 11 cycles, was carried out with a sample-barcoded 5' primer and a J-beta primer mix. TCRdb re-called the 5' RACE reads with MiXCR, one entry per CDR3 protein. Of 780,000 or so distinct CDR3 sequences detected, approximately 53% appear once; the ten largest clones hold around 25%. Study results and limitations: Donor CMV infection status was unknown, possibly confounding age-related changes in expanded clonotypes.

The germline CDR1 and CDR2 sequences are MNHNS and SASEGT. Trimming took off 10 bases at V and 3 bases at J, with 5 bases between the two ends. The CDR3 runs 10 residues. For this clonotype: Its antigen remains unidentified.

The chain combines TRBV6-1 with TRBJ2-3; no definite D call. Sequencing was performed on blood. This TCR derives from a man aged 35-49 years in good health. CDR3 nucleotides: TGTGCCACGAAAACAGATACGCAGTATTTT. It encodes CATKTDTQYF.